This TCR beta chain emerged from a study of radiation and T cells in renal cell carcinoma. Study overall: Nephrectomy followed 15 Gy stereotactic body radiation by 4 weeks.

Sequenced by immunoSEQ multiplex PCR; TCRdb stores in-frame clones only, minus some. This sample yields tens of thousands of clones, of which 65% to 85% are seen a single time; about 7.1% belongs to the top ten. Time point here: baseline pretreatment blood. Treatment meaning: 15 Gy SBRT to primary tumor, nephrectomy 4 weeks later. Blood was sampled at baseline, 2 weeks and 4 weeks after SBRT. The tumor was a clear cell renal cell carcinoma. Broader study findings: From baseline, blood top tumor clonotypes peaked at 2 weeks post-radiation.

Trimming left V 6 bases short and J 3 bases short, with 17 bases between. The V gene's germline CDR1 is MNHNS and CDR2 SASEGT. The CDR3 is made up of 15 amino acids. To note about this clone: Its antigen is unknown.

The specimen was blood, collected from a patient whose treatment included radiotherapy and nephrectomy. The TCR sequence derives from a man aged 55 to 70 with renal cell carcinoma. V and J are TRBV6-1 and TRBJ1-1; D remains unclear. In DNA, the CDR3 is TGTGCCAGCAGCCCCAATTGGGGAAGGGACACTGAAGCTTTCTTT. This sequence encodes CASSPNWGRDTEAFF.